This paragraph reports one T cell receptor beta chain. This sample stems from a study of early T cells in non-severe SARS-CoV-2 infection. Germline CDR1 reads SGHRS; CDR2 reads YFSETQ. J gave up 2 bases and V 4 bases, and 3 bases lay outside the gene matches. This CDR3 is 14 amino acids long. The TCR library protocol was used to attach unique molecular identifiers. These identifiers were attached to individual cDNA molecules. TCRdb recomputed calls from the 5' RACE reads with MiXCR, one row per CDR3 protein. Among about 33,000 distinct CDR3 sequences, approximately 5% were seen once, and the ten largest hold 7.9%.

The sequenced material came from whole blood. The sequence was obtained from an adult who was a healthcare worker with PCR-confirmed SARS-CoV-2 infection or an uninfected control (not recorded which). V and J are TRBV5-1 and TRBJ2-4; 7 bases fit TRBD1. CDR3 region: CASSLGQTKNIQYF. CDR3 DNA: TGCGCCAGCAGCCTGGGACAGACCAAAAACATTCAGTACTTC.